This T cell receptor (beta chain) was observed in a study of blood T cells in healthy people across ages. On the study more broadly: Per two T cells, template switching captured roughly one barcoded beta molecule. Study-wide results and limits: With age, beta diversity per million T cells declined roughly linearly, significantly by approximately 40. No one knew whether donors had CMV, which possibly confounded expanded clonotype changes.

Isolation yielded PBMCs, at least 6.5 million per sample, in every case. Next came a second PCR, run for 7 to 11 cycles, which used a sample-barcoded 5' primer along with a J-beta primer mix. TCRdb reprocessed the 5' RACE reads with MiXCR, giving one entry per CDR3 protein. The sample consists of roughly 680,000 distinct CDR3 sequences, around 21% of them appearing once. As to this clonotype: Antigen: not known.

Sequencing was done on a sample of blood. The receptor comes from a man in his 70s in good health.

CDR3 DNA: TGTGCCAGCAGCCAAGGCCCAACCAATCAGCCCCAGCATTTT. Translated, it gives CASSQGPTNQPQHF. The chain combines TRBV3-1 with TRBJ1-5; no reliable D call. V lost 1 base and J lost 3, with 7 bases in between. This CDR3 region has 14 residues. The germline V gene encodes CDR1 LGHDT and CDR2 YNNKEL (reference sequence).